This TCR beta chain was captured by sequencing in a study of blood T cell repertoires in COVID-19. About the study: Acute and convalescent COVID-19 samples came from the United States, Italy and Spain. The cDNA or gDNA used as material had been derived from T cells, B-cell-depleted T cells, or PBMCs.

As originally analysed: Cell counts per sample came from amplifying reference gene primers. TCRdb keeps only in-frame clones here, not all; method: immunoSEQ multiplex PCR. From that table come the V and J calls and clone size; the DNA was used to work out D and trimming. The table lists under 100,000 clones, approximately 90% of them singletons. The CDR3 covers 12 residues. The V end lost 5 bases, the J end lost 4 bases, and 7 bases lay between the germline ends. Germline V gene sequence: CDR1 KGHDR, CDR2 SFDVKD. What was sequenced was peripheral blood. The receptor was derived from a man aged 50 or older with acute or convalescent COVID-19. V and J are TRBV24-1 and TRBJ1-2; perhaps TRBD1 as D (5 bases). The CDR3 region is CATSGGGYGYTF. CDR3 sequence (DNA): TGTGCCACCAGTGGCGGGGGCTATGGCTACACCTTC.